The 24 T cell receptor beta chains below all came from one sample that was sequenced in a study of cytomegalovirus exposure and HLA in healthy donors. Both 60 Vbeta primers and 13 Jbeta primers went into the PCR. Produced via immunoSEQ multiplex PCR; TCRdb's table is partial and in-frame only. The table shows approximately 77,000 clones, with approximately 78% occurring only once. Sequencing was carried out using PBMCs. The receptors stem from a man aged 35 to 55 in good health and CMV-seronegative.

The chain carries TRBV27 and TRBJ2-2, with 8 bases that match TRBD2. V dropped 5 bases and J dropped 1; count of bases not matched to a gene: 9. The CDR3 runs 17 residues. Looked up from germline, CDR1 is MNHEY and CDR2 is SMNVEV (reference sequence). The CDR3 coding sequence is TGTGCCAGCAGTCCTTACCCGGCGGGAGGGAACACCGGGGAGCTGTTTTTT. It specifies CASSPYPAGGNTGELFF.

Comments on this clone: Distinct nucleotide sequences in the sample also encode this CDR3. V is TRBV29-1 and J is TRBJ1-2, with no clear D. The V end lost 4 bases, the J end lost 4 bases, and 10 bases lay between the germline ends. This CDR3 has 12 residues. CDR1 SQVTM and CDR2 ANQGSEA come from the germline V gene. The CDR3 DNA reads as TGCAGCGTTGTAACCGGGAGCTATGGCTACACCTTC. It translates to CSVVTGSYGYTF.

V is TRBV21-1 and J is TRBJ2-7; the table gives TRBD2 as D, unverified against the DNA. TRBV21-1 is listed as a pseudogene. This CDR3 has 17 residues. The CDR3 is CASSKSQLAGLSYEQYF. Here the CDR3 DNA reads TGTGCCAGCAGCAAATCCCAACTAGCGGGTCTCTCCTACGAGCAGTACTTC.

The chain couples TRBV28 to TRBJ1-5; 7 bases map to TRBD1. Germline V gene data show CDR1 as MDHEN and CDR2 as SYDVKM. The CDR3 is 14 residues long. V was clipped by 6 bases and J by 6 bases; unmatched bases: 8. The CDR3 DNA reads as TGTGCCAGCAGCCCTTACAGGGGTTCTCAGCCCCAGCATTTT. This codes for CASSPYRGSQPQHF.

The chain recombines TRBV10-3 with TRBJ1-4; tentative D call: TRBD1 (6 bases). The CDR3 totals 13 residues. V was cut by 6 bases and J by 4 bases, with 9 bases left in between. The germline V gene encodes CDR1 ENHRY and CDR2 SYGVKD. CDR3 in amino acids: CAISGQLNEKLFF. The DNA of the CDR3 is TGTGCCATCAGCGGACAGCTTAATGAAAAACTGTTTTTT.

The CDR3 nucleotides read TGCAGCGTTGAACAGGGCGGCTCCTACGAGCAGTACTTC. Translated, it gives CSVEQGGSYEQYF. V and J are TRBV29-1 and TRBJ2-7; weak D call: TRBD1 (5 bases). The CDR3 contains 13 residues. Germline CDR1 reads SQVTM; CDR2 reads ANQGSEA. Trimming shortened V by 2 bases and J by 0 bases, and 8 bases separated the two germline ends.

The gene calls are TRBV19 and TRBJ2-2; 7 bases agree with TRBD2. Germline-derived CDR1 and CDR2 are LNHDA and SQIVND (reference sequence). The length of the CDR3 is 16 residues. The V gene end was trimmed by 1 base and the J gene end by 6 bases; junction bases not matched to a gene: 8. The CDR3 bases are TGTGCCAGTAGTATAGGGTTGGGAGGGCAATCCGGGGAGCTGTTTTTT. Its translation is CASSIGLGGQSGELFF.

The V and J genes are TRBV6-1 and TRBJ2-7, with TRBD2 matching over 7 bases. The CDR3 is 12 amino acids. V was pared by 3 bases and J by 5 bases, with 1 base of the junction left unmatched. From germline, CDR1 is MNHNS and CDR2 SASEGT. This CDR3 reads CASSDLADEQYF. The CDR3 nucleotides are TGTGCCAGCAGTGATCTAGCGGACGAGCAGTACTTC.

This rearrangement joins TRBV14 to TRBJ2-3; weak D call: TRBD2 (6 bases). Germline lookup yields CDR1 SGHDN and CDR2 FVKESK. With 5 bases removed from V and 2 bases from J, the gap between germline ends came to 14 bases. This CDR3 comprises 15 residues. This CDR3 is CASSAGLRYTDTQYF. CDR3 DNA: TGTGCCAGCAGCGCGGGACTCCGATACACAGATACGCAGTATTTT.

The chain is built from TRBV14 and TRBJ1-1; unclear D gene. CDR3 size: 15 residues. The germline V and J ends were trimmed by 0 bases and 1 base, with 9 bases remaining between them. Germline V lookup: CDR1 SGHDN, CDR2 FVKESK. DNA of the CDR3: TGTGCCAGCAGCCAAGACTACGGCGGGAACACTGAAGCTTTCTTT. Its translation: CASSQDYGGNTEAFF.

The chain carries TRBV27 and TRBJ1-3; D not certain. V lost 6 bases and J 0 bases, leaving 9 bases between the germline ends. Germline V CDR1 and CDR2: MNHEY, SMNVEV (reference sequence). The CDR3 extends over 14 amino acids. The CDR3 DNA is TGTGCCAGCAGCCCTAGAAACTCTGGAAACACCATATATTTT. Translating gives CASSPRNSGNTIYF.

The chain joins TRBV18 to TRBJ2-3; D remains ambiguous. V was cut by 1 base and J by 2 bases, with 7 bases left in between. This CDR3 has 14 residues. In germline, CDR1 is KGHSH, CDR2 LQKENI. CDR3 sequence (DNA): TGTGCCAGCTCACCACTTCCAGTCACAGATACGCAGTATTTT. It yields the protein CASSPLPVTDTQYF.

The CDR3: CASSQGAGQGTGEQYF. For the CDR3, the DNA is TGCGCCAGCAGCCAAGGGGCGGGACAGGGGACGGGGGAGCAGTACTTC. The rearrangement links TRBV4-3 to TRBJ2-7, with 10 bases lining up with TRBD1. Germline CDR1 is LGHNA and CDR2 is YSLEER. The ends lost 1 base at V and 7 bases at J; junction bases unmatched: 10. The CDR3 length is 16 residues.

This clone was observed a handful of times. The chain uses TRBV6-1 and TRBJ1-2; a weak D match, TRBD1 (5 bases). The CDR3 loop spans 13 amino acids. Per the germline V gene, CDR1 is MNHNS and CDR2 is SASEGT. Trimming pared 6 bases from V and 6 bases from J, leaving 14 bases between. DNA of the CDR3: TGTGCCAGCAGGGTGGGCAGGGTGGATGGCTACACCTTC. It specifies CASRVGRVDGYTF.

The CDR3 nucleotides are TGTGCCAGCAGTTTAGCCCTCGACAGGTTCCAGCCCCAGCATTTT. It is translated as CASSLALDRFQPQHF. The chain uses TRBV28 and TRBJ1-5; perhaps TRBD1 as D (6 bases). The V and J ends lost 2 bases and 7 bases respectively, with 15 bases between them. The CDR3 runs to 15 residues. Per germline, CDR1 MDHEN and CDR2 SYDVKM.

The chain joins TRBV7-3 to TRBJ2-1; TRBD2 matches at 9 bases. V lost 1 base and J lost 1; bases outside the gene matches: 2. This CDR3 has 16 residues. Germline CDR1 reads SGHTA; CDR2 reads FQGTGA. The CDR3: CASSLRLAGSYNEQFF. DNA for the CDR3: TGTGCCAGCAGCTTAAGGCTAGCGGGATCCTACAATGAGCAGTTCTTC.

The chain couples TRBV30 to TRBJ1-4; D uncertain. The germline V gene encodes CDR1 GTSNPN and CDR2 SVGIG (reference sequence). Trimming removed 8 bases at V and 4 bases at J, with 20 bases between. The CDR3 contains 15 residues. This CDR3 is CAASTAEADNEKLFF. CDR3 DNA: TGTGCCGCCTCGACCGCCGAGGCCGATAATGAAAAACTGTTTTTT.

The gene calls are TRBV21-1 and TRBJ1-3. TRBV21-1 is deemed a pseudogene. The CDR3 spans 17 residues. This CDR3 reads CASSKSLRRSSGNTIYF. CDR3 bases: TGTGCCAGCAGCAAAAGTTTACGGAGAAGCTCTGGAAACACCATATATTTT.

Regarding this clone: A read error may produce the germline difference seen at one junction end. The rearrangement uses TRBV7-2 and TRBJ2-7; 9 bases match TRBD1. From germline, CDR1 is SGHTA and CDR2 FQGNSA. The CDR3 loop spans 15 amino acids. The CDR3 reads CASSLDAGTGRERYF. Written as DNA, the CDR3 is TGTGCCAGCAGCTTAGACGCCGGGACAGGGAGAGAGCGGTACTTC. Full variable domain (rest looked up from reference TRBV7-2 and TRBJ2-7): GAGVSQSPSNKVTEKGKDVELRCDPISGHTALYWYRQSLGQGLEFLIYFQGNSAPDKSGLPSDRFSAERTGGSVSTLTIQRTQQEDSAVYLCASSLDAGTGRERYFGPGTRLTVT.

The chain uses TRBV10-3 and TRBJ2-5; 8 bases agree with TRBD1. Germline V gives CDR1 ENHRY, CDR2 SYGVKD. The J segment lost 3 bases and the V segment lost 5 bases, leaving 5 bases of the junction unmatched. The CDR3 runs to 14 residues. Here the CDR3 reads CAISPRGREETQYF. The CDR3 nucleotides are TGTGCCATCAGTCCCAGGGGGCGGGAAGAGACCCAGTACTTC.

This chain uses TRBV19 with TRBJ2-7; 9 positions match TRBD1. V was pared by 4 bases and J by 3 bases, with 10 bases of the junction left unmatched. Germline V lookup: CDR1 LNHDA, CDR2 SQIVND (reference sequence). The CDR3 is 16 amino acids. This CDR3 reads CASSTSDRGIYYEQYF. The CDR3 DNA is TGTGCCAGTAGTACCTCGGACAGGGGAATCTACTACGAGCAGTACTTC.

As for this clone: The identical CDR3 is also encoded by other nucleotide sequences in the sample. The chain couples TRBV5-1 to TRBJ2-1; 7 nucleotides line up with TRBD1. The germline gives CDR1 SGHRS, CDR2 YFSETQ. With V trimmed by 0 bases and J by 2 bases, 2 bases remained unmatched. The CDR3 has 15 residues. In DNA, the CDR3 is TGCGCCAGCAGCTTGGTTCAGGGGGCCTACAATGAGCAGTTCTTC. Translation gives CASSLVQGAYNEQFF.

The gene calls are TRBV28 and TRBJ1-5; D uncertain. Trimming took off 4 bases at V and 0 bases at J, with 13 bases between the two ends. The CDR3 runs to 16 residues. Germline V gives CDR1 MDHEN, CDR2 SYDVKM. The CDR3: CASSSRSAISNQPQHF. DNA for the CDR3: TGTGCCAGCAGTTCGAGGTCGGCCATTAGCAATCAGCCCCAGCATTTT.

This rearrangement joins TRBV10-3 to TRBJ2-3; 8 bases fit TRBD2. With 9 bases clipped from V and 4 bases from J, the junction kept 12 bases outside the gene matches. Germline V gene sequence: CDR1 ENHRY, CDR2 SYGVKD. The CDR3 has 15 amino acids. CDR3 sequence (DNA): TGTGCCATAGGTGGGAGCGGGAGTAGGGCAGATACGCAGTATTTT. It encodes CAIGGSGSRADTQYF.